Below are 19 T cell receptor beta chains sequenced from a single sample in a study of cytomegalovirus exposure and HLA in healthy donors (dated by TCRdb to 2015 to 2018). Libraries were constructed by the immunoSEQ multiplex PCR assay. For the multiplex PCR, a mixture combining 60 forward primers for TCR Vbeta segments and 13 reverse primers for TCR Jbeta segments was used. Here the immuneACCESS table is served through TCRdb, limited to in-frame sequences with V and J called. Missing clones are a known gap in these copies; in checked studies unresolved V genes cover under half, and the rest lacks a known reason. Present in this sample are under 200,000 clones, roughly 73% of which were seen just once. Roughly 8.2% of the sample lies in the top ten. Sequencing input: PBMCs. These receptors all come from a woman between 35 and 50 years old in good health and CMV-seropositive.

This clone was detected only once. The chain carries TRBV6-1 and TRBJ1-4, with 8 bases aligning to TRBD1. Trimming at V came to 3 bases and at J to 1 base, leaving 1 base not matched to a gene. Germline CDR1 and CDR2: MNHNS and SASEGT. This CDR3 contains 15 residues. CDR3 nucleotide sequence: TGTGCCAGCAGTGATACAGGGGGAACTAATGAAAAACTGTTTTTT. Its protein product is CASSDTGGTNEKLFF.

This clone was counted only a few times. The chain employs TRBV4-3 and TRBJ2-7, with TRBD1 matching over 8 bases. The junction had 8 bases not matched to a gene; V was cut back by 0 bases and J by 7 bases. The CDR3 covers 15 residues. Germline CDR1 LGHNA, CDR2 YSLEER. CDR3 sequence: CASSQDGAGGREQYF. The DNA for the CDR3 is TGCGCCAGCAGCCAAGATGGTGCAGGGGGCAGGGAGCAGTACTTC.

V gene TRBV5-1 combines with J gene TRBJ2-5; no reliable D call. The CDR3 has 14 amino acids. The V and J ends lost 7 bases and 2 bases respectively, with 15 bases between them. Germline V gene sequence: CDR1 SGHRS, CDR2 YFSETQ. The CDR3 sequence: CASQRLNGQETQYF. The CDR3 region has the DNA TGCGCCAGCCAAAGACTCAACGGTCAAGAGACCCAGTACTTC. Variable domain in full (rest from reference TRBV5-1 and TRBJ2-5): KAGVTQTPRYLIKTRGQQVTLSCSPISGHRSVSWYQQTPGQGLQFLFEYFSETQRNKGNFPGRFSGRQFSNSRSEMNVSTLELGDSALYLCASQRLNGQETQYFGPGTRLLVL.

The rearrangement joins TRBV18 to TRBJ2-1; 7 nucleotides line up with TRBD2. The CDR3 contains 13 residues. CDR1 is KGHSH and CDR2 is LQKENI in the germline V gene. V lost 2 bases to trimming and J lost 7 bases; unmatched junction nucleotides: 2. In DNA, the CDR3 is TGTGCCAGCTCACCAGGACTAGAAAATGAGCAGTTCTTC. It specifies CASSPGLENEQFF.

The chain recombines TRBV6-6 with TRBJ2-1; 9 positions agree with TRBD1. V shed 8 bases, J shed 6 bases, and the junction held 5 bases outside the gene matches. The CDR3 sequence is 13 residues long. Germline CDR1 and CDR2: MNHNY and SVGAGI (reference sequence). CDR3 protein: CASAQGAVNEQFF. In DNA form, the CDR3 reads TGTGCCAGCGCACAGGGGGCAGTCAATGAGCAGTTCTTC.

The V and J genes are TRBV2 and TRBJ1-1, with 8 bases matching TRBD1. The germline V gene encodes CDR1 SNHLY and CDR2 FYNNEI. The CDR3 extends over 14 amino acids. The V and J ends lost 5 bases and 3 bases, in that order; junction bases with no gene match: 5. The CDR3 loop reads CASSNRGADTEAFF. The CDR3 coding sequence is TGTGCCAGCAGTAACAGGGGGGCGGACACTGAAGCTTTCTTT.

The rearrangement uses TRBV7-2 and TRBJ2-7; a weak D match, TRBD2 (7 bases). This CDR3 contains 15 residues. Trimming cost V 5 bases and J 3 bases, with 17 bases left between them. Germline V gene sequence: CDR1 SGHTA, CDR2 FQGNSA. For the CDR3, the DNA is TGTGCCAGCAGCCCCACCCCAGCGGGACACTACGAGCAGTACTTC. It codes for CASSPTPAGHYEQYF. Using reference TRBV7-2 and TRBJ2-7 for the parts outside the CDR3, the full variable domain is GAGVSQSPSNKVTEKGKDVELRCDPISGHTALYWYRQSLGQGLEFLIYFQGNSAPDKSGLPSDRFSAERTGGSVSTLTIQRTQQEDSAVYLCASSPTPAGHYEQYFGPGTRLTVT.

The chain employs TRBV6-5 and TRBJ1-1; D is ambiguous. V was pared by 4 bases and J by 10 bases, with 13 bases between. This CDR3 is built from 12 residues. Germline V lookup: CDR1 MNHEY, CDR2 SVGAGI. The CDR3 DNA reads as TGTGCCAGCAGTTCAGGTTACCGTAGAGCTTTCTTT. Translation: CASSSGYRRAFF.

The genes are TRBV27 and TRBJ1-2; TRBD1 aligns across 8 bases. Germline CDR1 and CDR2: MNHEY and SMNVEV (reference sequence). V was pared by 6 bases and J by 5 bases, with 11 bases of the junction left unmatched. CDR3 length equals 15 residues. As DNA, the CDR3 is TGTGCCAGCAGCTCTCAGGGGACAGGAGCTTATGGCTACACCTTC. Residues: CASSSQGTGAYGYTF.

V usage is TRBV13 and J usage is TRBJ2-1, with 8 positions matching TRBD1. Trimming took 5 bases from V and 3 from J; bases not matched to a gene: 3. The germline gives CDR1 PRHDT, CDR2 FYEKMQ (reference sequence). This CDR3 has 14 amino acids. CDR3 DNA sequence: TGTGCCAGCAGCGCGGGACAGGTCTACAATGAGCAGTTCTTC. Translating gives CASSAGQVYNEQFF.

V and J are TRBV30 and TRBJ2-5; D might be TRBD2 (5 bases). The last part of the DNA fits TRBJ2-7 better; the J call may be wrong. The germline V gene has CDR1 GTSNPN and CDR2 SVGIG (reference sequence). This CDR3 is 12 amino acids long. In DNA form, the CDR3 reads TGTGCCTGGACTGCGGGCTCCTACGAGCAGTACTTC. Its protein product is CAWTAGSYEQYF.

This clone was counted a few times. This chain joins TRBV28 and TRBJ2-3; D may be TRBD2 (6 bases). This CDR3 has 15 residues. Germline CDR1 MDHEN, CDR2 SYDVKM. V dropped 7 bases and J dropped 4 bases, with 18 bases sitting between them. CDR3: CASTPAHRGSDTQYF. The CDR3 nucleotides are TGTGCCAGCACCCCAGCCCACCGGGGGTCAGATACGCAGTATTTT.

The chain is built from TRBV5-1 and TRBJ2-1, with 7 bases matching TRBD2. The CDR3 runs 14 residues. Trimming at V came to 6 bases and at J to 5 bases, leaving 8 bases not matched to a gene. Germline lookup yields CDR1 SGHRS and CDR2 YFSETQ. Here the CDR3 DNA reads TGCGCCAGCAAGGTGGCTAGCGGAAACAATGAGCAGTTCTTC. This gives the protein CASKVASGNNEQFF.

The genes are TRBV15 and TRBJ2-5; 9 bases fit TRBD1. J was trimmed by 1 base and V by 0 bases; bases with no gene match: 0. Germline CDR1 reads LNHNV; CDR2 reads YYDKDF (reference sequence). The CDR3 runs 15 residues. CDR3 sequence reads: CATSREGQGQETQYF. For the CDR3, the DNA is TGTGCCACCAGCAGAGAGGGACAGGGCCAAGAGACCCAGTACTTC.

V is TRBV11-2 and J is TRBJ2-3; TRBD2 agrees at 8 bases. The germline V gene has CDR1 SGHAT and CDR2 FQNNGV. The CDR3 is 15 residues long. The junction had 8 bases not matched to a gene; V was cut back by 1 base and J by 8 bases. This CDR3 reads CASSLVKAGVATQYF. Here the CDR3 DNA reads TGTGCCAGCAGCTTAGTAAAAGCGGGAGTGGCTACGCAGTATTTT. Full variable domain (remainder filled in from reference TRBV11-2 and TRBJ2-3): EAGVAQSPRYKIIEKRQSVAFWCNPISGHATLYWYQQILGQGPKLLIQFQNNGVVDDSQLPKDRFSAERLKGVDSTLKIQPAKLEDSAVYLCASSLVKAGVATQYFGPGTRLTVL.

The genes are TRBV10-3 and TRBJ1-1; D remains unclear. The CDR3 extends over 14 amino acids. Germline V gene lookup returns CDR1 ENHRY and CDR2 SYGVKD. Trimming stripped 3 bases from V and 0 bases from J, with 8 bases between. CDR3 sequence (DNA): TGTGCCATCAGTGACTTGTTGTTGAACACTGAAGCTTTCTTT. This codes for CAISDLLLNTEAFF.

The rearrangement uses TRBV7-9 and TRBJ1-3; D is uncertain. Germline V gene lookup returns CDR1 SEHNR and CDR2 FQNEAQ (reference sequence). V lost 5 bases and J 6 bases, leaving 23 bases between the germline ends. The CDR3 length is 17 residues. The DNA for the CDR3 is TGTGCCAGCAGCACCGCCCTAGGAGCAGGACTGGAAAACACCATATATTTT. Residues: CASSTALGAGLENTIYF. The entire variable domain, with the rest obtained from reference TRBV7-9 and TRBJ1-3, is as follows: DTGVSQNPRHKITKRGQNVTFRCDPISEHNRLYWYRQTLGQGPEFLTYFQNEAQLEKSRLLSDRFSAERPKGSFSTLEIQRTEQGDSAMYLCASSTALGAGLENTIYFGEGSWLTVV.

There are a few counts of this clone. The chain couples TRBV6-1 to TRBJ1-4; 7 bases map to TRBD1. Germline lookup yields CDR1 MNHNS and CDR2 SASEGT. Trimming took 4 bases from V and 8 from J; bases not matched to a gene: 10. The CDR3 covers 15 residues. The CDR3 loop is CASSAQPRGREKLFF. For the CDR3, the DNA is TGTGCCAGCAGTGCCCAGCCGAGGGGGCGGGAAAAACTGTTTTTT.

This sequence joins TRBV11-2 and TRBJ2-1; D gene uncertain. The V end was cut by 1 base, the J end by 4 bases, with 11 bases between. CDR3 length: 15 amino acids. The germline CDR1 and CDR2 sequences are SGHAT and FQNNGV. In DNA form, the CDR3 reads TGTGCCAGCAGCTTAGGGATAGCAGAATACAATGAGCAGTTCTTC. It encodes CASSLGIAEYNEQFF.